This TCR beta chain was obtained from a study of shared clonotypes between healthy human individuals. Study context: The cohort had a couple of women and three men, ages 18 to 49.

Trimming removed 8 bases from V and 5 bases from J; junction bases left unmatched: 5. The CDR3 runs to 12 residues. Per germline, CDR1 MNHEY and CDR2 SVGAGI. Study observations and caveats: Around 4.9% of naive CD4 clonotypes were shared across several donors.

Data came from immunoSEQ multiplex PCR; TCRdb stores just in-frame clones and leaves some out. This table holds roughly 2.5 million clones, 90% to 95% found once. Details on this clone: Its antigen is currently unknown.

Input material: naive CD4+ T cells sorted from blood. Subset here: CD45RA+ positively selected. The TCR was taken from a man younger than 30 in good health. The chain employs TRBV6-5 and TRBJ1-1; 7 nucleotides agree with TRBD1. The CDR3 loop is CASSGTETEAFF. The DNA of the CDR3 is TGTGCCAGCTCCGGGACAGAGACTGAAGCTTTCTTT.